The present T cell receptor beta chain was sequenced within a study of shared clonotypes between healthy human individuals. Per sorted-subset replicate PCR, input was approximately 180 ng DNA, representing about 30,000 T cell genomes. The repertoire was sequenced with immunoSEQ multiplex PCR; TCRdb's copy has only in-frame clones and lacks some. The repertoire holds some 600,000 clones, with approximately 96% as singletons. Terminally differentiated effector memory CD45RA+ cells were left out of the naive CD8 fraction, which was CD45RO-negative and positively selected for CCR7. The CDR3 has 15 amino acids. The V gene's germline CDR1 is SGHNT and CDR2 YYREEE (reference sequence).

The sequenced sample was naive CD8+ T cells sorted from blood. The source of this sequence is a woman in her twenties or thirties in good health. The gene calls are TRBV5-4 and TRBJ2-5; D not certain. The J call could be wrong; TRBJ2-7 is a better fit for the DNA end. The CDR3 DNA follows: TGTGCCAGCAGCCTCATAGTTGGGCTGTCCTACGAGCAGTACTTC. It codes for CASSLIVGLSYEQYF.